The entry below describes one T cell receptor beta chain. The sample belongs to a study of tissue T cells after allogeneic stem cell transplantation. CDR3 length equals 14 residues. V gave up 1 base and J gave up 3 bases, with 8 bases separating them. Germline CDR1 SGHDT, CDR2 YYEEEE. Using immunoSEQ multiplex PCR, the repertoire was profiled, and TCRdb retains in-frame clones only, with some absent. The table shows about 3,300 clones, with approximately 70% occurring only once. Autopsy tissues spanned esophagus to rectum, liver, skin, and lymphoid organs including spleen. This clonotype was obtained from a male donor at least 60 years old with lung cancer. The chain recombines TRBV5-6 with TRBJ1-5, with D tentatively TRBD1 (6 bases). The specimen was tissue from the right colon, collected at autopsy. The CDR3 is CASSLTGSNQPQHF. The DNA for the CDR3 is TGTGCCAGCAGCTTGACAGGGTCCAATCAGCCCCAGCATTTT.